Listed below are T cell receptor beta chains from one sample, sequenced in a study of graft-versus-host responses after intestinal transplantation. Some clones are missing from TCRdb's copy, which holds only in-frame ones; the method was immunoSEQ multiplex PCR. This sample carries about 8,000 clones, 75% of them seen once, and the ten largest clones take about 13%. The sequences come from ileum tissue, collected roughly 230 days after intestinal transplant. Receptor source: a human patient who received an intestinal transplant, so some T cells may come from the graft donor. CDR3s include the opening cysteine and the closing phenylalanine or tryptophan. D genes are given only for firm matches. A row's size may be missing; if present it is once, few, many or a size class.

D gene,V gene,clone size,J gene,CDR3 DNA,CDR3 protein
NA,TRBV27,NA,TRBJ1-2,TGTGCCAGCAGTTTACGGGGGGGCTATGGCTACACCTTC,CASSLRGGYGYTF
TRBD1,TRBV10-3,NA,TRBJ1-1,TGTGCCATCAGTGAGCCAGGGGGAAGTGAAGCTTTCTTT,CAISEPGGSEAFF
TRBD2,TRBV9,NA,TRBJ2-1,TGTGCCAGCAGCGCAATTAGCGGGATCTCCTACAATGAGCAGTTCTTC,CASSAISGISYNEQFF
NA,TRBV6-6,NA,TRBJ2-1,TGTGCCAGCAGTACCCTAGCAGGGGGGACATACAATGAGCAGTTCTTC,CASSTLAGGTYNEQFF
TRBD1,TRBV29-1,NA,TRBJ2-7,TGCAGCGCCGGGACAGGGCTAATCTACGAGCAGTACTTC,CSAGTGLIYEQYF
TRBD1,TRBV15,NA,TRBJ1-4,TGTGCCACCAGCTTCAGGACAGGGGCGGGTGAAAAACTGTTTTTT,CATSFRTGAGEKLFF
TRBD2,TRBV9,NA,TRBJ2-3,TGTGCCAGCAGCGCAGAAGCGGGGGCTCTCACAGATACGCAGTATTTT,CASSAEAGALTDTQYF
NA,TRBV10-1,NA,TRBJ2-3,TGCGCCAGCAGTGAAACGGGATTATCCACAGATACGCAGTATTTT,CASSETGLSTDTQYF
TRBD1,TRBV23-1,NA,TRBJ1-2,TGCGCCAGCAGCGACCGGGACAGGGGACTATATGGCTACACCTTC,CASSDRDRGLYGYTF
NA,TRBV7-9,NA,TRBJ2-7,TGTGCCAGCAGCTTAGGTCGGGGGGCAACCTCCTACGAGCAGTACTTC,CASSLGRGATSYEQYF
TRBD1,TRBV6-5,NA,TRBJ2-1,TGTGCCAGCAGTTACCAGACAGGGGGCTGGAACAATGAGCAGTTCTTC,CASSYQTGGWNNEQFF
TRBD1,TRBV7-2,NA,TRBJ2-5,TGTGCCAGCAGCTTAAGGGGGCGGGCCGGGGAGACCCAGTACTTC,CASSLRGRAGETQYF
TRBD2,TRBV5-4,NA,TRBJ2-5,TGTGCCAGCAGCCCGGGACTACAACAAGAGACCCAGTACTTC,CASSPGLQQETQYF
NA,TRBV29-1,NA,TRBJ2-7,TGCAGCGTTCTGGACAGCTACGAGCAGTACTTC,CSVLDSYEQYF
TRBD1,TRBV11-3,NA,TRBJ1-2,TGTGCCAGCAGCTCGACGTGGACAGGGAGGGGTGGCTACACCTTC,CASSSTWTGRGGYTF
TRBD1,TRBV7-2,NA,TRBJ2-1,TGTGCCAGCAGCCCCGACAGGGGAACCTACAATGAGCAGTTCTTC,CASSPDRGTYNEQFF
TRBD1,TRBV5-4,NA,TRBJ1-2,TGTGCCAGCAGCTTGGGTTCGGGACAGGGAAACTATGGCTACACCTTC,CASSLGSGQGNYGYTF
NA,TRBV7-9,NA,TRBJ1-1,TGTGCCAGCAGCGAAGGACAGTTGAACACTGAAGCTTTCTTT,CASSEGQLNTEAFF
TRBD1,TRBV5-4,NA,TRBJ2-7,TGTGCCAGCAGCAACCGGGACAGGGCTGGGGAGCAGTACTTC,CASSNRDRAGEQYF
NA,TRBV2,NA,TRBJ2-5,TGTGCCAGCAGTGAGGGGGGGCAGCAAGAGACCCAGTACTTC,CASSEGGQQETQYF
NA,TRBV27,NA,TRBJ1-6,TGTGCCAGCAGTTTCAGGGGTAATTCACCCCTCCACTTT,CASSFRGNSPLHF
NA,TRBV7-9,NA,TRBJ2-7,TGTGCCAGCAGCTTATCCCAGCGGGAGCAGTACTTC,CASSLSQREQYF
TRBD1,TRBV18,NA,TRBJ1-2,TGTGCCAGCTCACCGGACAGGGAGGATGGCTACACCTTC,CASSPDREDGYTF
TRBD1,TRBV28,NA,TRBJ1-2,TGTGCCAGCAGTTTAGCGCGTCTCGACAGGGACTATGGCTACACCTTC,CASSLARLDRDYGYTF
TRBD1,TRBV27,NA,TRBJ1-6,TGTGCCAGCAGTCGGGACAGGGGGAGTTCACCCCTCCACTTT,CASSRDRGSSPLHF
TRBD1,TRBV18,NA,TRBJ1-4,TGTGCCAGCTCACTGTTTCGGACAGGGGACCCTCAGGGAGGCTCAACTAATGAAAAACTGTTTTTT,CASSLFRTGDPQGGSTNEKLFF
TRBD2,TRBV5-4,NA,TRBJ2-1,TGTGCCAGCAGCTTGACCGCTAGCGGGTGGAATGAGCAGTTCTTC,CASSLTASGWNEQFF
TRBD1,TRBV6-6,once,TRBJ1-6,TGTGCCAGCAGTTCCACAGGGGTTGATTCACCCCTCCACTTT,CASSSTGVDSPLHF
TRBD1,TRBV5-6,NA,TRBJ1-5,TGTGCCAGCACCCTTTGGACAGGGGATCTACAATATCAGCCCCAGCATTTT,CASTLWTGDLQYQPQHF
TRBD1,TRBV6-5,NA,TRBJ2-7,TGTGCCAGCCGGACAGGGTGGGCCTACGAGCAGTACTTC,CASRTGWAYEQYF
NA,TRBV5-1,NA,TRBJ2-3,TGCGCCAGCAGCTTGGAAGGACGGGAGCGGGCCACAGATACGCAGTATTTT,CASSLEGRERATDTQYF
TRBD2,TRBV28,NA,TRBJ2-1,TGTGCCAGCAGTTTGCGCGGCGGGAGGGCTTACAATGAGCAGTTCTTC,CASSLRGGRAYNEQFF
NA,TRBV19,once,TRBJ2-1,TGTGCCAGTAGTATCCCGGGGGGCCCCTACAATGAGCAGTTCTTC,CASSIPGGPYNEQFF
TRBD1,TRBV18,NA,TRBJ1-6,TGTGCCAGCTCACCACCGATGAGACAGGGTTATAATTCACCCCTCCACTTT,CASSPPMRQGYNSPLHF
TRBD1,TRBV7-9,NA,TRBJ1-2,TGTGCCAGCAGCTTAGGGGACAGGACTAACTATGGCTACACCTTC,CASSLGDRTNYGYTF
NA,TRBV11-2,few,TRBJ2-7,TGTGCCAGCAGCTTAGCTGCAGGTCACTACGAGCAGTACTTC,CASSLAAGHYEQYF
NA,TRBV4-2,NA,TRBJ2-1,TGTGCCAGCAGCCAAGGACAGACTTTAAACAATGAGCAGTTCTTC,CASSQGQTLNNEQFF
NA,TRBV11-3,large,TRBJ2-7,TGTGCCAGCAGCTACTACAGGGTTCCCGTTTGGGAGCAGTACTTC,CASSYYRVPVWEQYF
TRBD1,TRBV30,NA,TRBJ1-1,TGTGCCTGGAGTTTGGACAGGTGGAACACTGAAGCTTTCTTT,CAWSLDRWNTEAFF
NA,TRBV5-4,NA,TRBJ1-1,TGTGCCAGCAGCTTGTCGCGAGAGAACACTGAAGCTTTCTTT,CASSLSRENTEAFF
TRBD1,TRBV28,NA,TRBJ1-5,TGTGCCAGCAGTCCACCGGGACAGGGTTCGTATCAGCCCCAGCATTTT,CASSPPGQGSYQPQHF
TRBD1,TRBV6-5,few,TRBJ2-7,TGTGCCAGCAGTTACGGGACAGGGGGCTACGAGCAGTACTTC,CASSYGTGGYEQYF
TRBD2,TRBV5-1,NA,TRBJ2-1,TGCGCCAGCAGCTTTTTACCTAGCGGGAGGGGGGGCAATGAGCAGTTCTTC,CASSFLPSGRGGNEQFF
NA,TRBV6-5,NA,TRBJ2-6,TGTGCCACCCGGGATCACCGCTCTGGGGCCAACGTCCTGACTTTC,CATRDHRSGANVLTF
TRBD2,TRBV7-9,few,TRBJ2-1,TGTGCCAGCAGCTTCAGGACTAGCGGGGAGTATGAGCAGTTCTTC,CASSFRTSGEYEQFF
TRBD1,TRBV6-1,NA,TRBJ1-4,TGTGCCAGCAGTGAACCGACAGGGACTAATGAAAAACTGTTTTTT,CASSEPTGTNEKLFF
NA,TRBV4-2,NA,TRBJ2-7,TGTGCCAGCAGCCAAGATCCGAACACCTCCCTCTACGAGCAGTACTTC,CASSQDPNTSLYEQYF
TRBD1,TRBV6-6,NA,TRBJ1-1,TGTGCCAGCAGTTACTTCTCAGGGGGGACCCTTATCGAAGCTTTCTTT,CASSYFSGGTLIEAFF
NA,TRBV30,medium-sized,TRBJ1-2,TGTGCCTGGACCGAGACAACCACTAACTATGGCTACACCTTC,CAWTETTTNYGYTF
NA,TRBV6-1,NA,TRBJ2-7,TGTGCCAGCAGCCCTCGACAGCCCTACGAGCAGTACTTC,CASSPRQPYEQYF